The next 30 T cell receptor beta chains were all read from a single sample in a study of technical replicates of blood from a handful of donors. Only in-frame clones appear in the TCRdb table, and some are missing; sequencing was by immunoSEQ multiplex PCR. In the table there are under 65,000 clones, 92% of which are singletons. Sequencing input: PBMCs. All receptors derive from a human donor in good health. Some clones in this sample may be carry-over from other donors' samples.

V and J are TRBV7-2 and TRBJ2-7; 7 positions agree with TRBD2. CDR3 size: 14 residues. Germline V lookup: CDR1 SGHTA, CDR2 FQGNSA. J was trimmed by 4 bases and V by 5 bases; bases with no gene match: 8. CDR3 in amino acids: CASSQMTSSYEQYF. The CDR3 nucleotides are TGTGCCAGCAGCCAGATGACTAGCTCTTACGAGCAGTACTTC.

The chain couples TRBV7-2 to TRBJ2-5; no definite D call. This CDR3 region has 15 residues. Trimming removed 5 bases from V and 3 bases from J, with 16 bases in between. The germline CDR1 and CDR2 sequences are SGHTA and FQGNSA. The CDR3 DNA reads TGTGCCAGCAGCCGTGTGTCCCGGGTAGAAGAGACCCAGTACTTC. Its translation is CASSRVSRVEETQYF. The full variable domain, completed using reference TRBV7-2 and TRBJ2-5, is GAGVSQSPSNKVTEKGKDVELRCDPISGHTALYWYRQSLGQGLEFLIYFQGNSAPDKSGLPSDRFSAERTGGSVSTLTIQRTQQEDSAVYLCASSRVSRVEETQYFGPGTRLLVL.

The genes are TRBV7-3 and TRBJ2-3; 8 bases match TRBD2. The V gene's germline CDR1 is SGHTA and CDR2 FQGTGA. Trimming cost V 2 bases and J 6 bases; bases outside gene matches: 4. The CDR3 runs to 14 residues. CDR3 protein: CASSLGRGVDTQYF. The CDR3 DNA sequence: TGTGCCAGCAGCTTAGGGCGGGGGGTGGATACGCAGTATTTT.

The J gene is TRBJ1-1, the V gene TRBV2; 9 positions match TRBD1. CDR3 length: 16 amino acids. The germline V gene has CDR1 SNHLY and CDR2 FYNNEI. V trimming: 8 bases; J trimming: 4 bases; junction bases outside the gene matches: 14. The CDR3 is CASHRGPTGLSTEAFF. The CDR3 DNA sequence: TGTGCCAGCCACAGGGGGCCTACCGGGTTGTCCACTGAAGCTTTCTTT.

This clone was seen a handful of times. V gene TRBV7-6 combines with J gene TRBJ2-2; 8 nucleotides match TRBD2. The CDR3 covers 20 residues. Trimming cost V 3 bases and J 3 bases; bases outside gene matches: 18. The V gene's germline CDR1 is SGHVS and CDR2 FNYEAQ. The CDR3 here is CASSLRRSSASGPHTGELFF. The CDR3 DNA reads as TGTGCCAGCAGCTTGCGTCGCTCGTCGGCTAGCGGGCCCCACACCGGGGAGCTGTTTTTT. The full variable domain, completed using reference TRBV7-6 and TRBJ2-2, is GAGVSQSPRYKVTKRGQDVALRCDPISGHVSLYWYRQALGQGPEFLTYFNYEAQQDKSGLPNDRFSAERPEGSISTLTIQRTEQRDSAMYRCASSLRRSSASGPHTGELFFGEGSRLTVL.

J is TRBJ1-1 and V is TRBV6-1; D remains unclear. The CDR3 totals 14 residues. Trimming shortened V by 5 bases and J by 2 bases, and 12 bases separated the two germline ends. Germline V gene sequence: CDR1 MNHNS, CDR2 SASEGT. DNA for the CDR3: TGTGCCAGCAGTCCTTACAGTGGAAACACTGAAGCTTTCTTT. Its protein product is CASSPYSGNTEAFF.

The V gene is TRBV7-9, the J gene TRBJ1-2, with 9 bases that match TRBD1. The CDR3 is 16 residues long. Germline V gene lookup returns CDR1 SEHNR and CDR2 FQNEAQ (reference sequence). V lost 6 bases and J lost 0; bases outside the gene matches: 8. This CDR3 reads CASRGQGLATNYGYTF. The CDR3 region has the DNA TGTGCCAGCAGGGGACAGGGCCTAGCGACTAACTATGGCTACACCTTC.

This clone has just one count. The genes are TRBV5-6 and TRBJ1-2, with a weak D call TRBD1 (6 bases). Germline V gene sequence: CDR1 SGHDT, CDR2 YYEEEE. The V end lost 2 bases, the J end lost 2 bases, and 10 bases lay between the germline ends. CDR3 length equals 14 residues. In nucleotides, the CDR3 is TGTGCCAGCAGCTTAATGGACAGAAACTATGGCTACACCTTC. Residues: CASSLMDRNYGYTF. Using reference TRBV5-6 and TRBJ1-2 for the parts outside the CDR3, the full variable domain is DAGVTQSPTHLIKTRGQQVTLRCSPKSGHDTVSWYQQALGQGPQFIFQYYEEEERQRGNFPDRFSGHQFPNYSSELNVNALLLGDSALYLCASSLMDRNYGYTFGSGTRLTVV.

The rearrangement uses TRBV19 and TRBJ1-6; D gene uncertain. Looked up from germline, CDR1 is LNHDA and CDR2 is SQIVND (reference sequence). The germline V and J ends were trimmed by 8 bases and 7 bases, with 9 bases remaining between them. This CDR3 region has 12 residues. The CDR3, as DNA: TGTGCCAGTGCTAGACGAAATTCACCCCTCCACTTT. Amino acids: CASARRNSPLHF.

V gene TRBV6-4 combines with J gene TRBJ2-7; 7 bases map to TRBD1. Germline CDR1 is MRHNA and CDR2 is SNTAGT. The CDR3 is 17 residues long. V lost 0 bases to trimming and J lost 5 bases; unmatched junction nucleotides: 13. The CDR3 here is CASSDSFGSQGLDEQYF. CDR3 nucleotides: TGTGCCAGCAGTGACTCCTTCGGTTCACAGGGGTTGGACGAGCAGTACTTC.

The genes are TRBV9 and TRBJ1-4, with TRBD1 identical over 7 bases. The V segment lost 3 bases and the J segment 8 bases; nucleotides outside the gene matches: 13. The CDR3 loop spans 16 amino acids. From germline, CDR1 is SGDLS and CDR2 YYNGEE. CDR3 in DNA: TGTGCCAGCAGCGCCCCGACAGGGATCGGGGAGGAAAAACTGTTTTTT. As protein: CASSAPTGIGEEKLFF. The entire variable domain, with the rest obtained from reference TRBV9 and TRBJ1-4, is as follows: DSGVTQTPKHLITATGQRVTLRCSPRSGDLSVYWYQQSLDQGLQFLIQYYNGEERAKGNILERFSAQQFPDLHSELNLSSLELGDSALYFCASSAPTGIGEEKLFFGSGTQLSVL.

The V call is TRBV9, the J call TRBJ2-4; 10 nucleotides align to TRBD2. Germline V gene data show CDR1 as SGDLS and CDR2 as YYNGEE. The CDR3 extends over 16 amino acids. The J segment lost 2 bases and the V segment lost 4 bases, leaving 6 bases of the junction unmatched. The chain's CDR3 is CASSSGLASSKNIQYF. The CDR3 nucleotides read TGTGCCAGCAGCTCGGGACTAGCGAGCTCCAAAAACATTCAGTACTTC.

This chain connects TRBV7-8 to TRBJ1-3, with TRBD1 identical over 7 bases. Germline lookup yields CDR1 SGHVS and CDR2 FQNEAQ. This CDR3 has 15 residues. V lost 1 base to trimming and J lost 2 bases; unmatched junction nucleotides: 2. This CDR3 reads CASSLETGPGNTIYF. CDR3 DNA: TGTGCCAGCAGCTTAGAGACAGGGCCTGGAAACACCATATATTTT.

J is TRBJ1-5 and V is TRBV2; TRBD1 agrees at 10 bases. Looked up from germline, CDR1 is SNHLY and CDR2 is FYNNEI. CDR3 length equals 17 residues. V was clipped by 4 bases and J by 7 bases; unmatched bases: 13. The CDR3 loop is CASSGAGTGDLSQPQHF. As DNA, the CDR3 is TGTGCCAGCAGTGGAGCGGGGACAGGGGACTTAAGCCAGCCCCAGCATTTT.

The chain is built from TRBV5-4 and TRBJ2-6; 7 bases agree with TRBD2. The CDR3 consists of 15 residues. Trimming at V came to 4 bases and at J to 6 bases, leaving 7 bases not matched to a gene. Per germline, CDR1 SGHNT and CDR2 YYREEE (reference sequence). In DNA form, the CDR3 reads TGTGCCAGCAGCCCGGGGGGTGGTGAGGCCAACGTCCTGACTTTC. Protein product: CASSPGGGEANVLTF.

The chain employs TRBV2 and TRBJ1-4; D may be TRBD1 (6 bases). This CDR3 has 13 residues. Germline-derived CDR1 and CDR2 are SNHLY and FYNNEI. Trimming took 6 bases from V and 1 from J, leaving 6 bases between them. The CDR3: CASSRGTNEKLFF. Written as DNA, the CDR3 is TGTGCCAGCAGCAGGGGAACTAATGAAAAACTGTTTTTT.

The chain joins TRBV18 to TRBJ1-6; 7 nucleotides match TRBD1. Trimming at V came to 4 bases and at J to 7 bases, leaving 4 bases not matched to a gene. CDR1 is KGHSH, CDR2 LQKENI, per germline. The CDR3 contains 14 residues. CDR3 in amino acids: CASSLAQGNSPLHF. CDR3 coding DNA: TGTGCCAGCTCACTTGCACAGGGGAATTCACCCCTCCACTTT.

A few counts support this clone. Written as DNA, the CDR3 is TGTGCCAGCAGTGACCAGACAGGGTTTGAAGCTTTCTTT. Protein: CASSDQTGFEAFF. The gene calls are TRBV6-4 and TRBJ1-1, with TRBD1 identical over 7 bases. The V and J ends lost 2 bases and 7 bases, in that order; junction bases with no gene match: 4. The germline gives CDR1 MRHNA, CDR2 SNTAGT. CDR3 length: 13 amino acids.

This rearrangement joins TRBV6-5 to TRBJ2-4, with 8 bases aligning to TRBD1. The CDR3 loop spans 15 amino acids. After removal of 5 bases from V and 1 base from J, the junction contained 4 bases not matched to a gene. Germline loops: CDR1 MNHEY, CDR2 SVGAGI. CDR3 amino acids: CASSGTGVAKNIQYF. The CDR3 coding sequence is TGTGCCAGCAGTGGGACAGGCGTTGCCAAAAACATTCAGTACTTC.

The J gene is TRBJ1-6, the V gene TRBV10-3; the D is unclear. CDR1 and CDR2 (germline): ENHRY, SYGVKD. This CDR3 spans 12 amino acids. V was trimmed by 6 bases and J by 7 bases, leaving 7 bases between them. The CDR3 sequence: CAIRDWNSPLHF. CDR3 coding DNA: TGTGCCATCAGGGACTGGAATTCACCCCTCCACTTT.

The chain recombines TRBV5-6 with TRBJ1-3; D perhaps matches TRBD1 (5 bases). This CDR3 comprises 17 residues. Trimming pared 2 bases from V and 2 bases from J, leaving 17 bases between. Germline loops: CDR1 SGHDT, CDR2 YYEEEE. The CDR3 spells CASSFRTTTVTGNTIYF. In nucleotides, the CDR3 is TGTGCCAGCAGCTTTAGGACAACGACTGTAACTGGAAACACCATATATTTT.

The chain has TRBV19 and TRBJ2-7, with 9 bases matching TRBD1. The junction had 18 bases not matched to a gene; V was cut back by 9 bases and J by 9 bases. Germline loops: CDR1 LNHDA, CDR2 SQIVND (reference sequence). The CDR3 is made up of 15 amino acids. The CDR3 protein is CASSPHRQGERGQYF. The CDR3 DNA reads TGTGCCAGCTCCCCCCATCGACAGGGGGAAAGGGGGCAGTACTTC.

This chain links TRBV4-1 with TRBJ2-7; 7 bases are shared with TRBD2. Germline-derived CDR1 and CDR2 are MGHRA and YSYEKL. V lost 4 bases to trimming and J lost 4 bases; unmatched junction nucleotides: 7. The CDR3 loop spans 14 amino acids. CDR3 residues: CASSPIGLEYEQYF. The CDR3 coding sequence is TGCGCCAGCAGCCCAATTGGACTAGAGTACGAGCAGTACTTC.

The chain employs TRBV7-2 and TRBJ2-1, with TRBD2 matching over 8 bases. V lost 1 base, J lost 10 bases, and 3 bases stayed unmatched. Germline lookup yields CDR1 SGHTA and CDR2 FQGNSA. The length of the CDR3 is 13 residues. The CDR3 DNA sequence: TGTGCCAGCAGCTTAGGGGGCGGGAGGGAGCAGTTCTTC. It encodes CASSLGGGREQFF.

The chain links TRBV7-2 to TRBJ1-4, with no clear D. The CDR3 is 14 residues long. Germline-derived CDR1 and CDR2 are SGHTA and FQGNSA. The V end lost 5 bases, the J end lost 4 bases, and 11 bases lay between the germline ends. CDR3 loop: CASSTGDLNEKLFF. The CDR3 nucleotides are TGTGCCAGCAGCACGGGAGACCTTAATGAAAAACTGTTTTTT. Together with reference TRBV7-2 and TRBJ1-4, the CDR3 gives the full variable domain: GAGVSQSPSNKVTEKGKDVELRCDPISGHTALYWYRQSLGQGLEFLIYFQGNSAPDKSGLPSDRFSAERTGGSVSTLTIQRTQQEDSAVYLCASSTGDLNEKLFFGSGTQLSVL.

V gene TRBV7-9 combines with J gene TRBJ2-3; D possibly corresponds to TRBD2 (5 bases). Trimming stripped 6 bases from V and 0 bases from J, with 25 bases between. Germline CDR1 is SEHNR and CDR2 is FQNEAQ (reference sequence). CDR3 length: 19 residues. The CDR3 sequence: CASRPTLAAHSSSTDTQYF. DNA for the CDR3: TGTGCCAGCAGGCCAACTCTAGCTGCACATTCATCTAGCACAGATACGCAGTATTTT.

This clone was counted only a few times. The V gene is TRBV7-8, the J gene TRBJ2-7; a weak D match, TRBD1 (6 bases). This CDR3 is 15 amino acids long. V was pared by 6 bases and J by 4 bases, with 19 bases between. Germline values: CDR1 SGHVS, CDR2 FQNEAQ. CDR3 bases: TGTGCCAGCAGTCACTCCTCAGGGGACCTTTACGAGCAGTACTTC. It encodes CASSHSSGDLYEQYF.

The chain recombines TRBV11-3 with TRBJ2-1; D is perhaps TRBD2 (6 bases). In germline, CDR1 is SGHNT, CDR2 YENEEA. The CDR3 totals 15 residues. The V end lost 5 bases, the J end lost 7 bases, and 18 bases lay between the germline ends. In DNA form, the CDR3 reads TGTGCCAGCAGCCCGACTAGTTATAAACCGAATGAGCAGTTCTTC. Amino acid sequence: CASSPTSYKPNEQFF.

This rearrangement joins TRBV2 to TRBJ1-6, with D possibly being TRBD1 (6 bases). The V gene's germline CDR1 is SNHLY and CDR2 FYNNEI. The V end lost 6 bases, the J end lost 0 bases, and 18 bases lay between the germline ends. There are 18 residues in the CDR3. The CDR3 coding sequence is TGTGCCAGCAGAGATCTCGGGGGAGGGGGCTCCTATAATTCACCCCTCCACTTT. It is translated as CASRDLGGGGSYNSPLHF.

This rearrangement joins TRBV2 to TRBJ1-2; 11 positions match TRBD1. Germline values: CDR1 SNHLY, CDR2 FYNNEI. Germline trimming cut 6 bases from V and 7 bases from J; bases unmatched to any gene: 7. CDR3 length: 14 amino acids. The CDR3 nucleotides read TGTGCCAGCAGCCGGGACAGGGGGAGCGGTGGCTACACCTTC. This gives the protein CASSRDRGSGGYTF. The whole variable domain, remainder taken from reference TRBV2 and TRBJ1-2, is EPEVTQTPSHQVTQMGQEVILRCVPISNHLYFYWYRQILGQKVEFLVSFYNNEISEKSEIFDDQFSVERPDGSNFTLKIRSTKLEDSAMYFCASSRDRGSGGYTFGSGTRLTVV.